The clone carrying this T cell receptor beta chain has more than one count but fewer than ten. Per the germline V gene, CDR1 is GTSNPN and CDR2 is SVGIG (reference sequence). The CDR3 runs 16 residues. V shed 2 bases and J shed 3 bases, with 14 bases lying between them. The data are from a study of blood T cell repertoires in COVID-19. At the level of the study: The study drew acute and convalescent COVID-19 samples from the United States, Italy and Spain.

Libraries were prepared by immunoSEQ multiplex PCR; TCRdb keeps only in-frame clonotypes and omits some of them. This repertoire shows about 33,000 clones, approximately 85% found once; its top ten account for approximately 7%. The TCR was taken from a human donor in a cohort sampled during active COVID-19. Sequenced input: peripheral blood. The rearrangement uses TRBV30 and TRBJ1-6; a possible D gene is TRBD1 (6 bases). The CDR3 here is CAWSRDTPDYNSPLHF. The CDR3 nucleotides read TGTGCCTGGAGTCGGGACACCCCAGACTATAATTCACCCCTCCACTTT.